The 9 T cell receptor beta chains given below trace back to one sample, sequenced in a study of blood T cells in healthy people across ages. The use of a sample-barcoded 5' primer and a J-beta primer mix characterized a second PCR of roughly 6 to 12 cycles. Using its own MiXCR run on the 5' RACE reads, TCRdb lists one record per CDR3 protein. The sample holds roughly 500,000 distinct CDR3 sequences; less than 25% are singletons and the top ten take roughly 10%. The same sample was also studied in work on T cells of mothers and their children.

Material for sequencing was blood. The receptors were sampled from a boy aged 5 to 17 in good health.

Only a few counts were recorded for this clonotype. This sequence joins TRBV3-1 and TRBJ2-7; 8 bases agree with TRBD1. CDR1 is LGHDT, CDR2 YNNKEL, per germline (reference sequence). CDR3 size: 16 residues. V was clipped by 3 bases and J by 3 bases; unmatched bases: 10. Here the CDR3 reads CASSHAGGALFYEQYF. CDR3 DNA sequence: TGTGCCAGCAGCCACGCAGGGGGCGCGTTATTCTACGAGCAGTACTTC.

The chain has TRBV5-1 and TRBJ2-7, with unresolved D. This CDR3 has 12 amino acids. Germline lookup yields CDR1 SGHRS and CDR2 YFSETQ. V gave up 4 bases and J gave up 6 bases, with 11 bases separating them. Here the CDR3 DNA reads TGCGCCAGCAGCCCACGGTCTTCCGAGCAGTACTTC. Residues: CASSPRSSEQYF.

The CDR3 loop is CASSQGAGLQAPYEQYF. The CDR3 nucleotides read TGCGCCAGCAGCCAAGGGGCGGGGTTGCAAGCCCCCTACGAGCAGTACTTC. V is TRBV4-3 and J is TRBJ2-7, with a weak D call TRBD2 (6 bases). The CDR3 is 17 residues long. V dropped 1 base and J dropped 2 bases, with 18 bases sitting between them. Germline-derived CDR1 and CDR2 are LGHNA and YSLEER.

The CDR3 sequence: CSARPSTGGIEAFF. CDR3 DNA: TGCAGTGCTAGACCATCGACAGGGGGGATTGAAGCTTTCTTT. The chain has TRBV20-1 and TRBJ1-1, with 9 bases identical to TRBD1. CDR3 length: 14 residues. V trimming: 2 bases; J trimming: 7 bases; junction bases outside the gene matches: 8. Germline V gene lookup returns CDR1 DFQATT and CDR2 SNEGSKA (reference sequence).

As to this clonotype: A read error may explain this, as a much larger clone is one base away. The chain employs TRBV7-9 and TRBJ2-5; 8 bases match TRBD2. The germline V gene has CDR1 SEHNR and CDR2 FQNEAQ (reference sequence). This CDR3 has 16 residues. The CDR3 region is CASSLQLAVYQEAQYF. CDR3 sequence (DNA): TGTGCCAGCAGCTTACAACTAGCGGTGTACCAAGAGGCCCAGTACTTC. Complete variable domain (other parts from reference TRBV7-9 and TRBJ2-5): DTGVSQNPRHKITKRGQNVTFRCDPISEHNRLYWYRQTLGQGPEFLTYFQNEAQLEKSRLLSDRFSAERPKGSFSTLEIQRTEQGDSAMYLCASSLQLAVYQEAQYFGPGTRLLVL.

The V call is TRBV28, the J call TRBJ2-1, with a tentative D call TRBD2 (6 bases). Germline assignment: CDR1 MDHEN and CDR2 SYDVKM. Trimming stripped 3 bases from V and 0 bases from J, with 9 bases between. This CDR3 is 15 amino acids long. The CDR3 DNA sequence: TGTGCCAGCAGTTTTGTGGGAGGCTCCTACAATGAGCAGTTCTTC. This sequence encodes CASSFVGGSYNEQFF.

This rearrangement joins TRBV7-2 to TRBJ2-7, with TRBD2 matching 8 bases. Germline V gives CDR1 SGHTA, CDR2 FQGNSA. The V and J ends lost 5 bases and 7 bases, in that order; junction bases with no gene match: 10. The CDR3 spans 14 residues. This CDR3 reads CASSPAAGVGEQYF. The CDR3 DNA sequence: TGTGCCAGCAGCCCCGCAGCGGGAGTGGGGGAGCAGTACTTC. The whole variable domain, remainder taken from reference TRBV7-2 and TRBJ2-7, is GAGVSQSPSNKVTEKGKDVELRCDPISGHTALYWYRQSLGQGLEFLIYFQGNSAPDKSGLPSDRFSAERTGGSVSTLTIQRTQQEDSAVYLCASSPAAGVGEQYFGPGTRLTVT.

The V call is TRBV7-9, the J call TRBJ1-1; possibly TRBD1 for D (6 bases). The CDR3 has 17 amino acids. Germline V gene sequence: CDR1 SEHNR, CDR2 FQNEAQ (reference sequence). Trimming pared 5 bases from V and 1 base from J, leaving 20 bases between. CDR3: CASSDNSQGGGNTEAFF. The CDR3 region has the DNA TGTGCCAGCAGCGATAACTCGCAGGGAGGGGGGAACACTGAAGCTTTCTTT.

The J gene is TRBJ2-7, the V gene TRBV27, with D unresolved. The end of the DNA fits TRBJ2-1 better, so the J call may be wrong. This CDR3 is built from 16 residues. CDR1 and CDR2 from the germline V gene are MNHEY and SMNVEV (reference sequence). The CDR3 loop reads CASSLSRLPVADEQFF. Here the CDR3 DNA reads TGTGCCAGCAGTTTATCCCGGCTCCCCGTTGCCGATGAGCAGTTCTTC.